This T cell receptor beta chain was sequenced in a study of cytomegalovirus exposure and HLA in healthy donors. The PCR contained 60 Vbeta and 13 Jbeta primers. Method: immunoSEQ multiplex PCR; TCRdb's copy keeps in-frame clones and lacks some. The sample consists of 150,000 to 200,000 clones, around 80% of them appearing once. Study conclusions and caveats: Earlier results showed most TCR beta V segments being productive about 90% or about 30% of the time.

Concerning this clone itself: No antigen is known for it.

The receptor was isolated from a man younger than 35 in good health and CMV-seronegative. Sequenced input: PBMCs.

As DNA, the CDR3 is TGTGCTACACCTGACAGGGCTAACACCGGGGAGCTGTTTTTT. Translating gives CATPDRANTGELFF. The chain recombines TRBV7-9 with TRBJ2-2; TRBD1 matches 7 bases. CDR1 SEHNR and CDR2 FQNEAQ come from the germline V gene (reference sequence). The CDR3 has 14 amino acids.